This is a list of T cell receptor beta chains from one sample in a study of cytotoxic CD8 clonotypes in ibrutinib-treated CLL. Profiled with immunoSEQ multiplex PCR; TCRdb holds only in-frame clones, not every one. The top ten clones hold 25% to 35% of a sample with approximately 150,000 clones, 60% to 80% of them seen once. Source: PBMCs, taken after 12 months of ibrutinib treatment. All receptors derive from a human donor with chronic lymphocytic leukemia. Each CDR3 is given with its conserved first and last residue. The D gene is left open where the match is weak. Expanded clones are given a class, and other clones once, few, many or no size at all.

j_call: TRBJ2-1; clone_size: NA; v_call: TRBV4-3; d_call: NA; cdr3_aa: CASSEQMSSYNEQFF; cdr3_nt: TGCGCCAGCAGCGAACAGATGAGCTCCTACAATGAGCAGTTCTTC
j_call: TRBJ1-2; clone_size: NA; v_call: TRBV2; d_call: TRBD1; cdr3_aa: CASSVVQGAVGYTF; cdr3_nt: TGTGCCAGCAGTGTGGTTCAGGGGGCGGTGGGCTACACCTTC
j_call: TRBJ1-2; clone_size: many; v_call: TRBV7-9; d_call: NA; cdr3_aa: CASSRQDGYGYTF; cdr3_nt: TGTGCCAGCAGCCGACAGGACGGCTATGGCTACACCTTC
j_call: TRBJ1-2; clone_size: once; v_call: TRBV19; d_call: TRBD1; cdr3_aa: CASSPTGTEYGYTF; cdr3_nt: TGTGCCAGTAGTCCCACCGGGACAGAATATGGCTACACCTTC
j_call: TRBJ1-2; clone_size: NA; v_call: TRBV7-2; d_call: TRBD1; cdr3_aa: CASSSQGGNYGYTF; cdr3_nt: TGTGCCAGCAGCTCCCAGGGGGGGAACTATGGCTACACCTTC
j_call: TRBJ2-2; clone_size: NA; v_call: TRBV18; d_call: NA; cdr3_aa: CASSPTQAQGTGELFF; cdr3_nt: TGTGCCAGCTCACCTACACAAGCCCAGGGCACCGGGGAGCTGTTTTTT
j_call: TRBJ2-1; clone_size: NA; v_call: TRBV28; d_call: NA; cdr3_aa: CASSYGLDLYNEQFF; cdr3_nt: TGTGCCAGCAGCTACGGACTGGATCTATACAATGAGCAGTTCTTC
j_call: TRBJ2-1; clone_size: NA; v_call: TRBV11-2; d_call: NA; cdr3_aa: CATGGSYNEQFF; cdr3_nt: TGTGCCACCGGGGGATCTTACAATGAGCAGTTCTTC
j_call: TRBJ1-3; clone_size: NA; v_call: TRBV11-1; d_call: NA; cdr3_aa: CASQGSSGNTIYF; cdr3_nt: TGTGCCAGCCAGGGGTCCTCTGGAAACACCATATATTTT
j_call: TRBJ1-4; clone_size: NA; v_call: TRBV5-8; d_call: NA; cdr3_aa: CASSSWGPVAKLFF; cdr3_nt: TGTGCCAGCAGCTCATGGGGACCAGTTGCAAAACTGTTTTTT
j_call: TRBJ2-7; clone_size: few; v_call: TRBV9; d_call: TRBD1; cdr3_aa: CASSEGTGYEQYF; cdr3_nt: TGTGCCAGCAGCGAGGGGACAGGCTACGAGCAGTACTTC
j_call: TRBJ2-7; clone_size: NA; v_call: TRBV5-1; d_call: TRBD1; cdr3_aa: CASSQGTGVDEQYF; cdr3_nt: TGCGCCAGCAGCCAAGGGACAGGTGTGGACGAGCAGTACTTC
j_call: TRBJ1-5; clone_size: NA; v_call: TRBV19; d_call: NA; cdr3_aa: CASSIVRQGGNQPQHF; cdr3_nt: TGTGCCAGTAGTATAGTCCGCCAGGGTGGCAATCAGCCCCAGCATTTT
j_call: TRBJ2-1; clone_size: NA; v_call: TRBV19; d_call: TRBD1; cdr3_aa: CASSGDSKRVYNEQFF; cdr3_nt: TGTGCCAGTAGTGGGGACAGTAAAAGGGTTTACAATGAGCAGTTCTTC
j_call: TRBJ2-3; clone_size: NA; v_call: TRBV18; d_call: NA; cdr3_aa: CASSPPSTDTQYF; cdr3_nt: TGTGCCAGCTCACCACCTAGCACAGATACGCAGTATTTT
j_call: TRBJ2-7; clone_size: NA; v_call: TRBV27; d_call: TRBD2; cdr3_aa: CASSFGGAGREQYF; cdr3_nt: TGTGCCAGCAGTTTCGGGGGGGCCGGTCGAGAGCAGTACTTC
j_call: TRBJ1-6; clone_size: NA; v_call: TRBV28; d_call: NA; cdr3_aa: CASSFEGPRGYNSPLHF; cdr3_nt: TGTGCCAGCAGTTTTGAGGGGCCTAGAGGTTATAATTCACCCCTCCACTTT
j_call: TRBJ1-2; clone_size: NA; v_call: TRBV7-9; d_call: TRBD1; cdr3_aa: CASSLEGTAYGYTF; cdr3_nt: TGTGCCAGCAGCTTAGAGGGGACAGCCTATGGCTACACCTTC
j_call: TRBJ2-3; clone_size: NA; v_call: TRBV6-1; d_call: TRBD2; cdr3_aa: CASSESGTSGGSTDTQYF; cdr3_nt: TGTGCCAGCAGTGAATCCGGGACTAGCGGGGGGAGCACAGATACGCAGTATTTT
j_call: TRBJ2-2; clone_size: NA; v_call: TRBV9; d_call: TRBD1; cdr3_aa: CASSARTGASTGELFF; cdr3_nt: TGTGCCAGCAGCGCCCGGACAGGGGCTAGCACCGGGGAGCTGTTTTTT
j_call: TRBJ1-1; clone_size: NA; v_call: TRBV5-6; d_call: NA; cdr3_aa: CASSLGAERRAFF; cdr3_nt: TGTGCCAGCAGCTTGGGGGCTGAAAGAAGGGCTTTCTTT
j_call: TRBJ2-7; clone_size: NA; v_call: TRBV29-1; d_call: TRBD1; cdr3_aa: CSVDGQGIYEQYF; cdr3_nt: TGCAGCGTTGACGGACAGGGAATCTACGAGCAGTACTTC
j_call: TRBJ2-3; clone_size: NA; v_call: TRBV9; d_call: NA; cdr3_aa: CASSGTSTDTQYF; cdr3_nt: TGTGCCAGCAGCGGCACTAGCACAGATACGCAGTATTTT
j_call: TRBJ2-3; clone_size: NA; v_call: TRBV27; d_call: NA; cdr3_aa: CASSLVRAKGTDTQYF; cdr3_nt: TGTGCCAGCAGCCTAGTTCGAGCAAAGGGAACAGATACGCAGTATTTT
j_call: TRBJ1-2; clone_size: NA; v_call: TRBV28; d_call: NA; cdr3_aa: CATIRQAIGYTF; cdr3_nt: TGTGCCACCATCCGACAGGCGATCGGCTACACCTTC
j_call: TRBJ2-3; clone_size: medium-sized; v_call: TRBV9; d_call: NA; cdr3_aa: CASSRSSPSFTDTQYF; cdr3_nt: TGTGCCAGCAGCCGGTCGAGTCCATCCTTCACAGATACGCAGTATTTT
j_call: TRBJ1-1; clone_size: few; v_call: TRBV2; d_call: NA; cdr3_aa: CASSELWGSEAFF; cdr3_nt: TGTGCCAGCAGTGAACTCTGGGGGTCTGAAGCTTTCTTT
j_call: TRBJ1-5; clone_size: once; v_call: TRBV7-9; d_call: TRBD1; cdr3_aa: CASSPGQVPGRPQHF; cdr3_nt: TGTGCCAGCAGTCCGGGACAGGTCCCCGGGAGGCCCCAGCATTTT
j_call: TRBJ2-5; clone_size: NA; v_call: TRBV30; d_call: TRBD2; cdr3_aa: CAWDARGLAGGRETQYF; cdr3_nt: TGTGCCTGGGATGCCAGGGGGCTAGCGGGGGGTCGAGAGACCCAGTACTTC
j_call: TRBJ2-7; clone_size: NA; v_call: TRBV28; d_call: NA; cdr3_aa: CASSPPWAYEQYF; cdr3_nt: TGTGCCAGCAGTCCCCCTTGGGCCTACGAGCAGTACTTC
j_call: TRBJ1-5; clone_size: NA; v_call: TRBV6-5; d_call: NA; cdr3_aa: CASSPERNFNQPQHF; cdr3_nt: TGTGCCAGCAGCCCCGAGAGGAACTTTAATCAGCCCCAGCATTTT
j_call: TRBJ2-3; clone_size: NA; v_call: TRBV7-8; d_call: NA; cdr3_aa: CASSYALGTTDTQYF; cdr3_nt: TGTGCCAGCAGCTACGCGTTGGGGACAACAGATACGCAGTATTTT
j_call: TRBJ2-5; clone_size: NA; v_call: TRBV7-9; d_call: NA; cdr3_aa: CASSLGIGAGETQYF; cdr3_nt: TGTGCCAGCAGCTTAGGGATCGGGGCTGGGGAGACCCAGTACTTC
j_call: TRBJ2-2; clone_size: NA; v_call: TRBV4-1; d_call: NA; cdr3_aa: CASSLRGTGELFF; cdr3_nt: TGCGCCAGCAGCCTCAGGGGCACCGGGGAGCTGTTTTTT
j_call: TRBJ2-5; clone_size: NA; v_call: TRBV4-3; d_call: NA; cdr3_aa: CASSQENHPETQYF; cdr3_nt: TGCGCCAGCAGCCAAGAGAACCACCCGGAGACCCAGTACTTC
j_call: TRBJ1-5; clone_size: NA; v_call: TRBV5-8; d_call: NA; cdr3_aa: CASNLDRINQPQHF; cdr3_nt: TGTGCCAGCAACCTGGACAGAATCAATCAGCCCCAGCATTTT
j_call: TRBJ2-3; clone_size: NA; v_call: TRBV7-3; d_call: TRBD1; cdr3_aa: CASSLPRQGSSTDTQYF; cdr3_nt: TGTGCCAGCAGCTTACCTCGACAGGGTTCCAGCACAGATACGCAGTATTTT
j_call: TRBJ2-1; clone_size: NA; v_call: TRBV9; d_call: NA; cdr3_aa: CASSESGSSYNEQFF; cdr3_nt: TGTGCCAGCAGCGAGAGCGGTTCCTCCTACAATGAGCAGTTCTTC
j_call: TRBJ2-1; clone_size: NA; v_call: TRBV7-3; d_call: NA; cdr3_aa: CASSLTGRDNEQFF; cdr3_nt: TGTGCCAGCAGCTTAACGGGGAGAGACAATGAGCAGTTCTTC
j_call: TRBJ1-1; clone_size: few; v_call: TRBV6-5; d_call: NA; cdr3_aa: CASSPTGTEAFF; cdr3_nt: TGTGCCAGCAGCCCGACGGGCACTGAAGCTTTCTTT
j_call: TRBJ2-7; clone_size: NA; v_call: TRBV9; d_call: TRBD2; cdr3_aa: CASSPGTNYEQYF; cdr3_nt: TGTGCCAGCAGCCCAGGGACTAACTACGAGCAGTACTTC
j_call: TRBJ1-1; clone_size: NA; v_call: TRBV6-5; d_call: TRBD1; cdr3_aa: CASSFWQTGGTEAFF; cdr3_nt: TGTGCCAGCAGTTTCTGGCAGACAGGGGGCACTGAAGCTTTCTTT
j_call: TRBJ2-1; clone_size: NA; v_call: TRBV6-4; d_call: TRBD2; cdr3_aa: CASSDLQTERESYNEQFF; cdr3_nt: TGTGCCAGCAGTGACCTACAGACTGAGCGGGAGTCCTACAATGAGCAGTTCTTC
j_call: TRBJ2-5; clone_size: NA; v_call: TRBV6-1; d_call: TRBD2; cdr3_aa: CASSKLAGSQETQYF; cdr3_nt: TGTGCCAGCAGTAAACTAGCGGGGTCCCAAGAGACCCAGTACTTC
j_call: TRBJ1-3; clone_size: NA; v_call: TRBV18; d_call: NA; cdr3_aa: CASSQQGVGGNTIYF; cdr3_nt: TGTGCCAGCTCTCAACAGGGAGTCGGCGGAAACACCATATATTTT
j_call: TRBJ2-1; clone_size: NA; v_call: TRBV7-2; d_call: NA; cdr3_aa: CASSSHLGGYNEQFF; cdr3_nt: TGTGCCAGCAGCTCCCACCTGGGCGGGTACAATGAGCAGTTCTTC
j_call: TRBJ2-3; clone_size: NA; v_call: TRBV9; d_call: TRBD2; cdr3_aa: CASSFGLAGPDTQYF; cdr3_nt: TGTGCCAGCAGCTTCGGACTAGCGGGGCCAGATACGCAGTATTTT